Listed here are 13 T cell receptor beta chains from one sample, sequenced in a study of T cell responses to AZD1222 COVID-19 vaccine. The assay was immunoSEQ multiplex PCR, and TCRdb's table has in-frame clones only and misses some. The repertoire holds 100,000 to 150,000 clones, with 80% to 95% as singletons. Source: peripheral blood, taken on day 0 of MenACWY control vaccination. The receptors stem from an adult in good health.

The chain has TRBV5-4 and TRBJ2-1; 9 bases are a match to TRBD2. V trimming: 5 bases; J trimming: 5 bases; junction bases outside the gene matches: 11. CDR3 size: 16 residues. The V gene's germline CDR1 is SGHNT and CDR2 YYREEE (reference sequence). The CDR3 DNA follows: TGTGCCAGCAGGGATGCCGGGACTAGCTTAAACAATGAGCAGTTCTTC. Translation: CASRDAGTSLNNEQFF.

J is TRBJ2-1 and V is TRBV28, with D uncertain. CDR1 is MDHEN, CDR2 SYDVKM, per germline. Trimming pared 2 bases from V and 10 bases from J, leaving 12 bases between. The CDR3 is 13 residues long. In DNA form, the CDR3 reads TGTGCCAGCAGTTTAGAGGCCCAATCGGAGCAGTTCTTC. It is translated as CASSLEAQSEQFF.

This clone was counted a single time. The genes are TRBV2 and TRBJ1-5; the match to TRBD1 covers 8 bases. Germline V lookup: CDR1 SNHLY, CDR2 FYNNEI. There are 14 residues in the CDR3. Unmatched junction bases numbered 2, after V lost 4 bases and J lost 3 bases. The CDR3 protein is CASSAQGDNQPQHF. The CDR3 DNA sequence: TGTGCCAGCAGTGCACAGGGGGACAATCAGCCCCAGCATTTT. Based on the CDR3 plus reference TRBV2 and TRBJ1-5, the full variable domain is EPEVTQTPSHQVTQMGQEVILRCVPISNHLYFYWYRQILGQKVEFLVSFYNNEISEKSEIFDDQFSVERPDGSNFTLKIRSTKLEDSAMYFCASSAQGDNQPQHFGDGTRLSIL.

This chain uses TRBV27 with TRBJ2-5; the match to TRBD2 covers 9 bases. CDR3 length: 17 amino acids. Per the germline V gene, CDR1 is MNHEY and CDR2 is SMNVEV (reference sequence). Trimming at V came to 5 bases and at J to 5 bases, leaving 15 bases not matched to a gene. The CDR3 coding sequence is TGTGCCAGCAGTAAGATAGGAGTTAGCGGGGGCTGGGAGACCCAGTACTTC. Amino acid sequence: CASSKIGVSGGWETQYF.

The rearrangement uses TRBV4-2 and TRBJ1-3; TRBD1 might be the D (6 bases). The CDR3 covers 16 residues. In germline, CDR1 is LGHNA, CDR2 YNFKEQ. Trimming took 0 bases from V and 2 from J, leaving 11 bases between them. CDR3 region: CASSQDRGATGNTIYF. The CDR3 region has the DNA TGTGCCAGCAGCCAAGATCGGGGGGCTACTGGAAACACCATATATTTT.

The chain links TRBV28 to TRBJ2-7, with 9 bases that match TRBD2. V dropped 3 bases and J dropped 6; count of bases not matched to a gene: 6. Per germline, CDR1 MDHEN and CDR2 SYDVKM. The CDR3 has 14 amino acids. The DNA for the CDR3 is TGTGCCAGCAGTTTTCGTAGCGGGAGAGCCGAGCAGTACTTC. Its translation is CASSFRSGRAEQYF.

This chain links TRBV6-5 with TRBJ2-5, with 7 bases matching TRBD1. CDR3 size: 14 residues. Germline lookup yields CDR1 MNHEY and CDR2 SVGAGI. J lost 4 bases, V lost 4 bases, and 6 bases had no gene match. As DNA, the CDR3 is TGTGCCAGCAGTTTGGGACAGAGTAGAGAGACCCAGTACTTC. The encoded protein is CASSLGQSRETQYF.

This rearrangement joins TRBV2 to TRBJ2-1, with 10 bases that match TRBD2. From germline, CDR1 is SNHLY and CDR2 FYNNEI. With 5 bases clipped from V and 8 bases from J, the junction kept 12 bases outside the gene matches. CDR3 size: 16 residues. The CDR3 is CASSLYLAGEIDEQFF. CDR3 coding DNA: TGTGCCAGCAGTCTTTACCTAGCGGGAGAAATCGATGAGCAGTTCTTC.

Only a few counts were recorded for this clone. Additional DNA sequences in this sample encode the identical CDR3. The J gene is TRBJ2-7, the V gene TRBV4-2; 12 nucleotides agree with TRBD2. Trimming at V came to 1 base and at J to 4 bases, leaving 5 bases not matched to a gene. This CDR3 contains 16 residues. Germline V lookup: CDR1 LGHNA, CDR2 YNFKEQ. CDR3 protein: CASSQVVGTSGYEQYF. CDR3 nucleotide sequence: TGTGCCAGCAGCCAAGTTGTCGGGACTAGCGGGTACGAGCAGTACTTC.

The CDR3: CASSEDLGAADTQYF. The CDR3 nucleotides are TGTGCCAGCAGTGAAGATCTGGGGGCCGCAGATACGCAGTATTTT. The rearrangement uses TRBV6-1 and TRBJ2-3; a possible D gene is TRBD1 (6 bases). The CDR3 length is 15 residues. V lost 1 base, J lost 4 bases, and 12 bases lay in between. Germline V gene sequence: CDR1 MNHNS, CDR2 SASEGT.

The chain couples TRBV6-6 to TRBJ2-7, with TRBD2 matching over 11 bases. This CDR3 is 15 amino acids long. Germline V lookup: CDR1 MNHNY, CDR2 SVGAGI (reference sequence). Unmatched junction bases numbered 4, after V lost 1 base and J lost 5 bases. The CDR3 region is CASSYLAGGPHEQYF. CDR3 bases: TGTGCCAGCAGTTACTTAGCGGGAGGGCCGCACGAGCAGTACTTC.

The rearrangement links TRBV6-4 to TRBJ2-1, with 8 bases matching TRBD2. The CDR3 runs to 14 residues. Germline V CDR1 and CDR2: MRHNA, SNTAGT. Trimming cost V 4 bases and J 5 bases; bases outside gene matches: 4. CDR3 DNA: TGTGCCAGCAGTGTTAGCGGGGATAACAATGAGCAGTTCTTC. It translates to CASSVSGDNNEQFF.

The chain has TRBV28 and TRBJ2-3; 8 positions match TRBD1. Germline CDR1 MDHEN, CDR2 SYDVKM. This CDR3 comprises 16 residues. The junction had 8 bases not matched to a gene; V was cut back by 5 bases and J by 1 base. The CDR3 is CASSPDRGSGTDTQYF. CDR3 sequence (DNA): TGTGCCAGCAGTCCCGACAGGGGTTCGGGCACAGATACGCAGTATTTT.